This T cell receptor beta chain is from a study of cytomegalovirus exposure and HLA in healthy donors. Study-wide results and limits: There were some public TCRs occurring in many donors, but most TCR sequences were rare. In a later analysis, at a false discovery rate of 0.05, 16,951 TCR beta sequences matched HLA alleles.

Use of 60 Vbeta and 13 Jbeta primers characterized the PCR. Assay: immunoSEQ multiplex PCR; the TCRdb copy retains only in-frame clones and omits some. The data contain over 150,000 clones, approximately 80% of them seen just once; the ten biggest clones take up roughly 9%. As for this clone: No antigen is known for it. A read error may account for a junction end that differs from germline. Other DNA sequences in this sample translate to the same CDR3.

The sample consisted of PBMCs. The sequence derives from a man younger than 35 in good health and CMV-seropositive.

This CDR3 is CASSLAGLAGGEQYF. The CDR3 DNA sequence: TGCGCCAGCAGTTTGGCCGGGCTAGCGGGAGGAGAGCAGTACTTC. The chain links TRBV5-1 to TRBJ2-7; 11 bases match TRBD2. CDR1 and CDR2 (germline): SGHRS, YFSETQ. This CDR3 comprises 15 residues.